These 17 T cell receptor beta chains share one sample of origin, sequenced in a study of T-cell memory formation after mild COVID-19. TCRdb re-called the 5' RACE reads through MiXCR, storing one row per CDR3 protein. The data show about 400,000 distinct CDR3 sequences, approximately 19% seen once. The source material was PBMCs or a T cell subset sorted from them (not recorded which). The receptors here all came from a man aged 18 to 30 who had mild COVID-19 (a few samples of this study predate the infection). Cell type and time point are not known.

This clonotype was detected only a few times. This chain connects TRBV12-3 or TRBV12-4 to TRBJ1-2; no clear D. The length of the CDR3 is 13 residues. V lost 3 bases and J 5 bases, leaving 10 bases between the germline ends. The CDR3 bases are TGTGCCAGCAGTTTTCCTGGGGAATATGGCTACACCTTC. It translates to CASSFPGEYGYTF.

A few counts support this clonotype. The gene calls are TRBV7-2 and TRBJ1-5; D unclear. V gave up 4 bases and J gave up 7 bases, with 11 bases separating them. Per the germline V gene, CDR1 is SGHTA and CDR2 is FQGNSA. The CDR3 loop spans 13 amino acids. The CDR3 spells CASSYRGQQPQHF. The CDR3 DNA sequence: TGTGCCAGCAGCTATAGAGGGCAACAGCCCCAGCATTTT.

The chain carries TRBV5-1 and TRBJ2-5; D might be TRBD1 (6 bases). The CDR3 extends over 14 amino acids. V dropped 0 bases and J dropped 3 bases, with 9 bases sitting between them. Germline V gene lookup returns CDR1 SGHRS and CDR2 YFSETQ. The CDR3 nucleotides are TGCGCCAGCAGCTTGGGGCACAGGGAAGAGACCCAGTACTTC. It specifies CASSLGHREETQYF.

This clonotype has only one observation. CDR3 nucleotides: TGCAGTGCTATACGCCTAAGCTATGGAAACACCATATATTTT. It translates to CSAIRLSYGNTIYF. The J gene is TRBJ1-3, the V gene TRBV20-1; no clear D gene. The germline V and J ends were trimmed by 4 bases and 3 bases, with 13 bases remaining between them. The CDR3 contains 14 residues. CDR1 is DFQATT and CDR2 is SNEGSKA in the germline V gene (reference sequence).

The V call is TRBV20-1, the J call TRBJ2-7; D uncertain. V shed 1 base and J shed 2 bases, with 6 bases lying between them. The CDR3 consists of 12 residues. Germline CDR1 and CDR2: DFQATT and SNEGSKA (reference sequence). The CDR3 DNA follows: TGCAGTGCTAGAGGCCAGGCCTACGAGCAGTACGTC. It encodes CSARGQAYEQYV.

This chain links TRBV23-1 with TRBJ1-5; D is unresolved. TRBV23-1 is assigned to the ORF class and has an uncertain function. V was cut by 1 base and J by 0 bases, with 10 bases left in between. The CDR3 covers 16 residues. CDR3 region: CASSQLVRDSNQPQHF. In DNA form, the CDR3 reads TGCGCCAGCAGTCAATTGGTTCGGGATAGCAATCAGCCCCAGCATTTT.

V is TRBV27 and J is TRBJ2-2; unclear D gene. The germline CDR1 and CDR2 sequences are MNHEY and SMNVEV (reference sequence). Trimming removed 3 bases at V and 7 bases at J, with 6 bases between. The CDR3 is made up of 12 amino acids. CDR3 bases: TGTGCCAGCAGTTTCCAAGACGGGGAGCTGTTTTTT. Encoded protein: CASSFQDGELFF.

The chain recombines TRBV6-5 with TRBJ1-5; D is uncertain. Per the germline V gene, CDR1 is MNHEY and CDR2 is SVGAGI. The CDR3 totals 15 residues. V was shortened by 2 bases and J by 1 base, with 9 bases between the two germline ends. The CDR3 protein is CASSYGKGSNQPQHF. The DNA for the CDR3 is TGTGCCAGCAGTTACGGGAAGGGAAGCAATCAGCCCCAGCATTTT.

V is TRBV4-3 and J is TRBJ1-5; weak D call: TRBD1 (5 bases). Germline loops: CDR1 LGHNA, CDR2 YSLEER. The V end lost 4 bases, the J end lost 0 bases, and 10 bases lay between the germline ends. The CDR3 extends over 15 amino acids. The CDR3 DNA reads TGCGCCAGCAGCCTGGACACAGATAGCAATCAGCCCCAGCATTTT. Translated, it gives CASSLDTDSNQPQHF.

The chain is built from TRBV12-3 or TRBV12-4 and TRBJ1-1; D gene unclear. The CDR3 contains 13 residues. Trimming stripped 5 bases from V and 5 bases from J, with 12 bases between. This CDR3 is CASSPRTDTEAFF. CDR3 DNA: TGTGCCAGCAGTCCCCGGACGGATACTGAAGCTTTCTTT.

This clonotype was seen only a few times. This rearrangement joins TRBV7-6 to TRBJ2-3; the match to TRBD2 covers 7 bases. The junction had 10 bases not matched to a gene; V was cut back by 4 bases and J by 3 bases. Germline V gene sequence: CDR1 SGHVS, CDR2 FNYEAQ. CDR3 length: 16 residues. CDR3 residues: CASSSPAGVFTDTQYF. The CDR3 DNA reads as TGTGCCAGCAGCTCCCCCGCGGGGGTATTTACAGATACGCAGTATTTT.

J is TRBJ2-5 and V is TRBV20-1; possibly TRBD2 for D (7 bases). The germline gives CDR1 DFQATT, CDR2 SNEGSKA (reference sequence). There are 14 residues in the CDR3. Trimming removed 6 bases from V and 4 bases from J, with 18 bases in between. CDR3 sequence: CSAHPGGGSETQYF. CDR3 DNA sequence: TGCAGTGCACACCCGGGGGGCGGGTCAGAGACCCAGTACTTC.

This clonotype was observed a few times. The V and J genes are TRBV14 and TRBJ2-3; the D gene is possibly TRBD1 (5 bases). V shed 0 bases and J shed 2 bases, with 9 bases lying between them. This CDR3 is built from 15 residues. CDR1 SGHDN and CDR2 FVKESK come from the germline V gene. This chain's CDR3 is CASSQDLGLTDTQYF. The CDR3 DNA reads as TGTGCCAGCAGCCAAGATCTGGGGCTCACAGATACGCAGTATTTT. Together with reference TRBV14 and TRBJ2-3, the CDR3 gives the full variable domain: EAGVTQFPSHSVIEKGQTVTLRCDPISGHDNLYWYRRVMGKEIKFLLHFVKESKQDESGMPNNRFLAERTGGTYSTLKVQPAELEDSGVYFCASSQDLGLTDTQYFGPGTRLTVL.

This clonotype occurred a few times. V and J are TRBV5-6 and TRBJ2-7; 10 nucleotides align to TRBD2. CDR1 is SGHDT, CDR2 YYEEEE, per germline. This CDR3 is built from 16 residues. The V segment lost 3 bases and the J segment 0 bases; nucleotides outside the gene matches: 6. CDR3 residues: CASSSPLAGNSYEQYF. The DNA of the CDR3 is TGTGCCAGCAGCTCGCCACTAGCGGGGAACTCCTACGAGCAGTACTTC.

This clonotype was observed a handful of times. V and J are TRBV9 and TRBJ1-2; 10 bases agree with TRBD1. Germline CDR1 and CDR2: SGDLS and YYNGEE. The CDR3 contains 16 residues. J was trimmed by 6 bases and V by 4 bases; bases with no gene match: 12. The CDR3 nucleotides are TGTGCCAGCAGCACGTCACACCTTGGGACAGGGGATGGCTACACCTTC. Translation: CASSTSHLGTGDGYTF.

This clonotype has more than one count but fewer than ten. The rearrangement links TRBV4-1 to TRBJ1-5; D gene uncertain. This CDR3 spans 16 amino acids. Trimming took off 4 bases at V and 7 bases at J, with 20 bases between the two ends. The germline gives CDR1 MGHRA, CDR2 YSYEKL. CDR3 nucleotides: TGCGCCAGCAGCCCCCGGACGGAGAATGAGGTGCAGCCCCAGCATTTT. This translates into CASSPRTENEVQPQHF.

Turning to this clonotype: This may arise from a read error, as a much more abundant clone is one base away. As DNA, the CDR3 is TGTGCCAGCAGTTTGCGGGGGGCGAGCTACTACGAGCAGTACTTC. Translating gives CASSLRGASYYEQYF. J is TRBJ2-7 and V is TRBV12-3 or TRBV12-4; TRBD2 matches at 8 bases. Unmatched junction bases numbered 7, after V lost 3 bases and J lost 3 bases. The CDR3 totals 15 residues.